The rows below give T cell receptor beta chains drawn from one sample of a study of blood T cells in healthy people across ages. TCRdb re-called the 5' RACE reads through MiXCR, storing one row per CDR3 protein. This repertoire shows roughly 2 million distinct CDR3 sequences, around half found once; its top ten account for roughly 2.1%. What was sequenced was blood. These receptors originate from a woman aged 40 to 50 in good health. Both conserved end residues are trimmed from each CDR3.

ASSQGGWSTDTQY | TRBV4-3
ASSSTSGGLTDTQY | TRBV4-3
ASSERAGVNIQY | TRBV10-1
ASSSRGGGTTDTQY | TRBV3-1
SARGDRGDYGYT | TRBV20-1
SARTPQGFTDTQY | TRBV20-1
ASSSPGDLGNQPQH | TRBV12-3/TRBV12-4
ASNEFGKRHGAEAF | TRBV6-2/TRBV6-3
ASSYRLNYGYT | TRBV28
SANDRY | TRBV20-1
ASSFLGRSTDAQY | TRBV5-1
ASSGVTGAFDEQY | TRBV6-1
ASSVISTSGDEQF | TRBV9
ASSHQGQGASTDTQY | TRBV12-3/TRBV12-4
ASSQDGYRGAVETQY | TRBV3-1
ASSYHRSNYGYT | TRBV6-2/TRBV6-3
ASSPHVGEKLF | TRBV28
ASSQNRDRASLRY | TRBV4-1
ASRSGTGIPSYNEQF | TRBV7-9
SARRGQIVEKLF | TRBV20-1
AISDRPNHEQY | TRBV10-3
SVEEVTVIGYT | TRBV29-1
ASSEWGDGPYNEQF | TRBV6-1
ASSLATQLSPLH | TRBV7-2
ASTAPESGETQY | TRBV5-1
ASSLATSSPLH | TRBV28
ASSLARWDRGRDTQY | TRBV7-2
ASSQSGGGDTQY | TRBV3-1
SARVGRLSLETQY | TRBV20-1
ASSLMQTSNYGYT | TRBV7-2
ASSKGSGRHNEQY | TRBV6-5
ASSAGWERGVYEQY | TRBV5-6
ASSRDSRGTDTQY | TRBV7-8
ASSPLRRGYT | TRBV7-2
SAGLAPSSYEQY | TRBV20-1
SGGEGVRETQY | TRBV20-1
SVEDTGDYGYT | TRBV29-1
ASRASGALLEDTQY | TRBV5-1
ASSGPTAGETQY | TRBV6-2/TRBV6-3
SVEEQASGYT | TRBV29-1
ASSLRAGGWYGYT | TRBV27
ASSLIETGLVETRY | TRBV28
ASSVRQGATGELF | TRBV28
ASSYRSGAPGDTQY | TRBV6-2/TRBV6-3
ASSFAQGRETQY | TRBV11-1
SVLDRRTNYGYT | TRBV29-1
ASSLQPASNQPQH | TRBV5-6
ASSPTSGSPTYEQY | TRBV4-1
ASSSLGQGAQETQY | TRBV28
ASRWDRGNEKLF | TRBV6-6
ASSQDREATNEKLF | TRBV6-2/TRBV6-3
ASSKKGRGIGNEQF | TRBV21-1
ASSFGVAEQF | TRBV27
SVEGQGALEQY | TRBV29-1
ASSPRDSSEGPPLH | TRBV18